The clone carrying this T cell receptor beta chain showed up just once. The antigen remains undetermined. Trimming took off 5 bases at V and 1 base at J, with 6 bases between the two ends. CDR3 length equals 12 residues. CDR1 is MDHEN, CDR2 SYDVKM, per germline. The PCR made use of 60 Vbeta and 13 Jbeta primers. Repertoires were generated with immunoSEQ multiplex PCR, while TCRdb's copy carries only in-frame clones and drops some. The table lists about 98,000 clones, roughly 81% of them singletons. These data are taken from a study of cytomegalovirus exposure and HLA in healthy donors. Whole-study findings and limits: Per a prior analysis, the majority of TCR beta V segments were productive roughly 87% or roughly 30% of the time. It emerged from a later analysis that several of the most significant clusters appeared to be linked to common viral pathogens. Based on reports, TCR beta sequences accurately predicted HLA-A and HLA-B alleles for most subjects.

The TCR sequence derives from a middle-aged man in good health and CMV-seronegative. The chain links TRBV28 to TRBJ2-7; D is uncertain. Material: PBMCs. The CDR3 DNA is TGTGCCAGCAGTCTGCTATCCTACGAGCAGTACTTC. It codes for CASSLLSYEQYF.